A single sample gave rise to the 26 T cell receptor beta chains below, sequenced in a study of T cell repertoires in cytomegalovirus infection. Their cognate antigens are unknown. MiXCR, applied by TCRdb to the reads, yields one record per CDR3 protein. The sample carries 300,000 to 400,000 distinct CDR3 sequences, roughly 29% recorded once. This sample comprised cultured PBMCs, obtained from culture after CMV antigen stimulation. These receptors came from a human donor in good health (CMV status not recorded). Some clones in this sample may be carry-over from other donors' samples.

The J gene is TRBJ2-5, the V gene TRBV7-2; possible D gene TRBD1, 5 bases. Germline loops: CDR1 SGHTA, CDR2 FQGNSA. V was pared by 5 bases and J by 0 bases, with 13 bases between. The CDR3 contains 15 residues. The CDR3 loop is CASSRQSNYQETQYF. In DNA, the CDR3 is TGTGCCAGCAGCCGACAGTCCAACTACCAAGAGACCCAGTACTTC.

The rearrangement links TRBV20-1 to TRBJ2-7, with D possibly TRBD1 on 6 matching bases. The CDR3 extends over 11 amino acids. The V gene's germline CDR1 is DFQATT and CDR2 SNEGSKA (reference sequence). Trimming left V 8 bases short and J 5 bases short, with 13 bases between. CDR3 protein: CSSRQGNEQYF. The CDR3 DNA is TGCAGTTCTCGTCAGGGGAACGAGCAGTACTTC.

This clonotype has only a few counts. The rearrangement links TRBV6-1 to TRBJ1-2; TRBD1 agrees at 7 bases. Trimming at V came to 2 bases and at J to 4 bases, leaving 13 bases not matched to a gene. The CDR3 has 17 amino acids. Germline V gives CDR1 MNHNS, CDR2 SASEGT. CDR3 amino acids: CASSEISAGQWPYGYTF. The CDR3, as DNA: TGTGCCAGCAGTGAAATAAGTGCGGGACAGTGGCCCTATGGCTACACCTTC.

This clonotype was observed a handful of times. This sequence joins TRBV4-1 and TRBJ1-5, with TRBD1 matching over 10 bases. The CDR3 is 16 residues long. From germline, CDR1 is MGHRA and CDR2 YSYEKL. V dropped 0 bases and J dropped 5; count of bases not matched to a gene: 4. The CDR3 DNA reads as TGCGCCAGCAGCCAAGATCGGGACAGGGGACATCAGCCCCAGCATTTT. It specifies CASSQDRDRGHQPQHF.

V usage is TRBV24-1 and J usage is TRBJ1-2; D not resolved. Trimming cost V 2 bases and J 1 base, with 4 bases left between them. Germline CDR1 and CDR2: KGHDR and SFDVKD. The CDR3 is 13 amino acids. The CDR3 DNA reads TGTGCCACCAGTGATTGGGGTAACTATGGCTACACCTTC. It translates to CATSDWGNYGYTF.

This clonotype came up a few times. This CDR3 reads CSADRDGIGNTIYF. The CDR3 DNA reads as TGCAGTGCTGACCGGGACGGCATTGGAAACACCATATATTTT. The V and J genes are TRBV20-1 and TRBJ1-3, with D perhaps TRBD1 (5 bases). The germline V and J ends were trimmed by 5 bases and 3 bases, with 14 bases remaining between them. The CDR3 runs 14 residues. Germline CDR1 is DFQATT and CDR2 is SNEGSKA (reference sequence).

The chain links TRBV7-2 to TRBJ2-3, with D perhaps TRBD2 (5 bases). The V gene's germline CDR1 is SGHTA and CDR2 FQGNSA. This CDR3 contains 15 residues. Trimming pared 1 base from V and 2 bases from J, leaving 10 bases between. The CDR3 loop reads CASSLESGHTDTQYF. For the CDR3, the DNA is TGTGCCAGCAGCTTAGAAAGCGGCCACACAGATACGCAGTATTTT.

This clonotype was recorded at least ten times. V gene TRBV7-8 combines with J gene TRBJ1-1; the D is unclear. CDR1 and CDR2 (germline): SGHVS, FQNEAQ. The CDR3 contains 15 residues. V lost 4 bases and J 2 bases, leaving 14 bases between the germline ends. The CDR3 nucleotides read TGTGCCAGCAGCTCCTGGGCCCTCCTTAACACTGAAGCTTTCTTT. Translation gives CASSSWALLNTEAFF.

This clonotype was recorded a few times. The gene calls are TRBV10-2 and TRBJ2-1; TRBD2 matches at 13 bases. There are 15 residues in the CDR3. Trimming cost V 7 bases and J 3 bases; bases outside gene matches: 3. The germline V gene has CDR1 WSHSY and CDR2 SAAADI. The CDR3, as DNA: TGCGCCAGCATGAGGACTAGCGGGAGCTACAATGAGCAGTTCTTC. Translating gives CASMRTSGSYNEQFF.

The sample holds a few counts of this clonotype. CDR3 amino acids: CASSLSGGVEETQYF. Here the CDR3 DNA reads TGTGCCAGCAGCTTATCCGGGGGAGTAGAAGAGACCCAGTACTTC. This chain uses TRBV7-9 with TRBJ2-5, with D possibly matching TRBD2 (6 bases). The CDR3 is 15 residues long. Germline V lookup: CDR1 SEHNR, CDR2 FQNEAQ (reference sequence). Trimming took 2 bases from V and 3 from J, leaving 13 bases between them.

This clonotype was detected a few times. V usage is TRBV11-2 and J usage is TRBJ2-1; no firm D call. The germline V gene encodes CDR1 SGHAT and CDR2 FQNNGV. The V end lost 5 bases, the J end lost 6 bases, and 14 bases lay between the germline ends. This CDR3 contains 14 residues. The chain's CDR3 is CASSPYRQANEQFF. The CDR3 DNA reads as TGTGCCAGCAGCCCCTATCGACAAGCCAATGAGCAGTTCTTC.

The chain has TRBV11-1 and TRBJ2-3, with D perhaps TRBD2 (6 bases). Germline CDR1 reads SGHAT; CDR2 reads FQDESV (reference sequence). This CDR3 spans 18 amino acids. V was clipped by 1 base and J by 0 bases, with 17 bases between them. CDR3 coding DNA: TGTGCCAGCAGCTTAGTTCCGGACGCGGGGTCTAGCACAGATACGCAGTATTTT. It codes for CASSLVPDAGSSTDTQYF.

The V and J genes are TRBV20-1 and TRBJ1-1; D call uncertain. Trimming removed 3 bases at V and 0 bases at J, with 11 bases between. Germline-derived CDR1 and CDR2 are DFQATT and SNEGSKA (reference sequence). This CDR3 has 14 residues. CDR3 DNA sequence: TGCAGTGCTAGCCCCCCTTTAATGAACACTGAAGCTTTCTTT. It specifies CSASPPLMNTEAFF.

At least ten counts were recorded for this clonotype. This chain connects TRBV6-1 to TRBJ1-6; perhaps TRBD1 as D (5 bases). The CDR3 extends over 16 amino acids. Germline V gene lookup returns CDR1 MNHNS and CDR2 SASEGT. The V end was cut by 6 bases, the J end by 4 bases, with 16 bases between. CDR3 in DNA: TGTGCCAGCAGGACTTCGAGGGACTTATATAATTCACCCCTCCACTTT. Protein: CASRTSRDLYNSPLHF.

This clonotype occurred a few times. CDR3 nucleotide sequence: TGTGCCAGCAGCCAAGGACTAGCGGGTATGTACAATGAGCAGTTCTTC. Protein sequence: CASSQGLAGMYNEQFF. The chain recombines TRBV4-2 with TRBJ2-1, with 10 bases identical to TRBD2. Looked up from germline, CDR1 is LGHNA and CDR2 is YNFKEQ. The V gene end was trimmed by 1 base and the J gene end by 4 bases; junction bases not matched to a gene: 4. CDR3 length: 16 amino acids.

This clonotype was picked up a small number of times. The chain carries TRBV20-1 and TRBJ2-3; 7 positions agree with TRBD1. Looked up from germline, CDR1 is DFQATT and CDR2 is SNEGSKA (reference sequence). The V segment lost 3 bases and the J segment 2 bases; nucleotides outside the gene matches: 2. The CDR3 loop spans 13 amino acids. The CDR3 loop is CSARGTVTDTQYF. The CDR3 DNA is TGCAGTGCTAGGGGGACAGTCACAGATACGCAGTATTTT.

This clonotype came up a few times. This chain links TRBV7-9 with TRBJ2-7; 7 nucleotides agree with TRBD2. Germline CDR1 and CDR2: SEHNR and FQNEAQ (reference sequence). Losses at the gene ends were 4 bases for V and 0 bases for J; bases not matched to a gene: 6. CDR3 length equals 15 residues. CDR3 sequence reads: CASSWLGGSSYEQYF. CDR3 DNA: TGTGCCAGCAGCTGGCTGGGAGGGAGCTCCTACGAGCAGTACTTC.

The gene calls are TRBV20-1 and TRBJ1-2, with 8 bases lining up with TRBD1. The CDR3 is 14 amino acids. V trimming: 6 bases; J trimming: 3 bases; junction bases outside the gene matches: 9. CDR1 DFQATT and CDR2 SNEGSKA come from the germline V gene (reference sequence). CDR3 in amino acids: CSAPRTGRDYGYTF. CDR3 coding DNA: TGCAGTGCCCCCCGGACAGGGAGGGACTATGGCTACACCTTC.

This clonotype was recorded many times. The chain recombines TRBV10-3 with TRBJ2-1; a possible D gene is TRBD2 (6 bases). Trimming shortened V by 5 bases and J by 1 base, and 15 bases separated the two germline ends. The CDR3 sequence is 16 residues long. Germline CDR1 and CDR2: ENHRY and SYGVKD. The CDR3: CAISRSGDGSYNEQFF. The DNA for the CDR3 is TGTGCCATCAGTCGTAGCGGAGATGGTTCCTACAATGAGCAGTTCTTC.

This clonotype appeared a few times. The rearrangement links TRBV13 to TRBJ2-1; TRBD2 matches at 9 bases. Germline assignment: CDR1 PRHDT and CDR2 FYEKMQ (reference sequence). The J segment lost 7 bases and the V segment lost 1 base, leaving 17 bases of the junction unmatched. The CDR3 extends over 19 amino acids. The chain's CDR3 is CASSLEAQGSGRGWNEQFF. In DNA, the CDR3 is TGTGCCAGCAGCTTAGAGGCCCAGGGTAGCGGGAGAGGTTGGAATGAGCAGTTCTTC.

The chain couples TRBV7-8 to TRBJ1-1; D not resolved. Germline V gene sequence: CDR1 SGHVS, CDR2 FQNEAQ. V was cut by 5 bases and J by 3 bases, with 10 bases left in between. This CDR3 region has 13 residues. CDR3 nucleotide sequence: TGTGCCAGCAGCGGAAGGTGGTACACTGAAGCTTTCTTT. Protein product: CASSGRWYTEAFF. Together with reference TRBV7-8 and TRBJ1-1, the CDR3 gives the full variable domain: GAGVSQSPRYKVAKRGQDVALRCDPISGHVSLFWYQQALGQGPEFLTYFQNEAQLDKSGLPSDRFFAERPEGSVSTLKIQRTQQEDSAVYLCASSGRWYTEAFFGQGTRLTVV.

CDR3: CASSLTGGYSYEQYF. For the CDR3, the DNA is TGTGCCAGCAGCCTTACAGGGGGTTACTCCTACGAGCAGTACTTC. The chain joins TRBV6-5 to TRBJ2-7, with 8 bases aligning to TRBD1. The J segment lost 0 bases and the V segment lost 6 bases, leaving 7 bases of the junction unmatched. There are 15 residues in the CDR3. Germline V CDR1 and CDR2: MNHEY, SVGAGI.

J is TRBJ2-7 and V is TRBV7-9; tentatively, D is TRBD1 (5 bases). Germline CDR1 is SEHNR and CDR2 is FQNEAQ (reference sequence). V was clipped by 1 base and J by 3 bases, with 13 bases between them. This CDR3 is built from 15 residues. CDR3 loop: CASSLERGRNYEQYF. For the CDR3, the DNA is TGTGCCAGCAGCTTAGAAAGGGGAAGAAACTACGAGCAGTACTTC.

This clonotype was seen only a few times. This chain links TRBV12-5 with TRBJ2-6; the D gene is possibly TRBD2 (5 bases). Trimming shortened V by 3 bases and J by 0 bases, and 9 bases separated the two germline ends. There are 16 residues in the CDR3. Germline V gives CDR1 LGHNT, CDR2 FRNRAP. The CDR3 region is CASGLGLLSGANVLTF. The CDR3 DNA reads as TGTGCTAGTGGTTTAGGACTGCTCTCTGGGGCCAACGTCCTGACTTTC.

The chain combines TRBV6-5 with TRBJ1-5, with D perhaps TRBD1 (5 bases). This CDR3 comprises 14 residues. Germline CDR1 reads MNHEY; CDR2 reads SVGAGI. Trimming removed 4 bases from V and 6 bases from J, with 13 bases in between. Here the CDR3 DNA reads TGTGCCAGCAGTTCAAGCAGGGACTTTCAGCCCCAGCATTTT. It translates to CASSSSRDFQPQHF.

The sample holds many counts of this clonotype. The chain links TRBV7-2 to TRBJ1-2, with 11 nucleotides matching TRBD1. The CDR3 length is 16 residues. The V segment lost 7 bases and the J segment 4 bases; nucleotides outside the gene matches: 11. The germline V gene has CDR1 SGHTA and CDR2 FQGNSA. As DNA, the CDR3 is TGTGCCAGCAACCCCACGGCAGGACAGGGGGCCTATGGCTACACCTTC. It codes for CASNPTAGQGAYGYTF.